Below, 25 T cell receptor beta chains from the same sample are listed, as sequenced in a study of blood T cell repertoires in COVID-19. Method: immunoSEQ multiplex PCR; TCRdb's copy keeps in-frame clones and lacks some. The repertoire holds hundreds of thousands of clones, 85% to 90% seen once, with just under 6.5% in the top ten. The source material was peripheral blood. The receptors shown here come from a woman aged 50 to 60 with COVID-19, enrolled during active disease.

The chain uses TRBV1 and TRBJ2-7; TRBD2, as called in the table, went unchecked against the DNA. TRBV1 is deemed a pseudogene. This CDR3 has 14 amino acids. The CDR3 loop is CTRLTCRGAYEQYF. CDR3 DNA: TGCACCAGACTTACCTGCCGGGGAGCCTACGAGCAGTACTTC.

CDR3 coding DNA: TGCGCCAGCAGCCCCGGGACAGGGGGAGAAAAACTGTTTTTT. It specifies CASSPGTGGEKLFF. V usage is TRBV5-1 and J usage is TRBJ1-4, with 11 bases that match TRBD1. Trimming at V came to 4 bases and at J to 8 bases, leaving 4 bases not matched to a gene. CDR1 and CDR2 from the germline V gene are SGHRS and YFSETQ. The CDR3 consists of 14 residues.

The chain's CDR3 is CASSSIYGYTF. The CDR3, as DNA: TGTGCCAGCAGCTCCATCTATGGCTACACCTTC. This chain connects TRBV5-6 to TRBJ1-2; D gene ambiguous. The V gene lost 3 bases and the J gene lost 4 bases, with 4 bases spanning the gap. This CDR3 spans 11 amino acids. CDR1 and CDR2 from the germline V gene are SGHDT and YYEEEE.

This chain links TRBV24-1 with TRBJ1-2; 7 bases are shared with TRBD1. Per germline, CDR1 KGHDR and CDR2 SFDVKD. V shed 2 bases and J 8 bases; nucleotides not matched to a gene: 7. The CDR3 consists of 14 residues. CDR3 DNA sequence: TGTGCCACCAGTGATTCGCCGACAGGGCGCGGCTACACCTTC. It yields the protein CATSDSPTGRGYTF.

V usage is TRBV5-1 and J usage is TRBJ2-1; perhaps TRBD1 as D (6 bases). Germline-derived CDR1 and CDR2 are SGHRS and YFSETQ. This CDR3 spans 14 amino acids. V dropped 6 bases and J dropped 1 base, with 11 bases sitting between them. The DNA for the CDR3 is TGCGCCAGCACCAAGCAGGGGTCCTACAATGAGCAGTTCTTC. Translation: CASTKQGSYNEQFF. Combining the CDR3 with reference TRBV5-1 and TRBJ2-1 gives the whole variable domain KAGVTQTPRYLIKTRGQQVTLSCSPISGHRSVSWYQQTPGQGLQFLFEYFSETQRNKGNFPGRFSGRQFSNSRSEMNVSTLELGDSALYLCASTKQGSYNEQFFGPGTRLTVL.

This chain links TRBV5-1 with TRBJ2-1, with D perhaps matching TRBD2 (6 bases). Germline loops: CDR1 SGHRS, CDR2 YFSETQ. This CDR3 is built from 13 residues. The germline V and J ends were trimmed by 3 bases and 8 bases, with 12 bases remaining between them. CDR3 protein: CASSSGAAHEQFF. In DNA, the CDR3 is TGCGCCAGCAGCTCGGGAGCCGCCCATGAGCAGTTCTTC.

This clone has a single count. V usage is TRBV25-1 and J usage is TRBJ1-1; 9 bases line up with TRBD1. J was trimmed by 8 bases and V by 0 bases; bases with no gene match: 1. In germline, CDR1 is MGHDK, CDR2 SYGVNS. This CDR3 contains 13 residues. The CDR3 loop reads CASSEYGTGEAFF. Here the CDR3 DNA reads TGTGCCAGCAGTGAATATGGGACAGGGGAAGCTTTCTTT.

The J gene is TRBJ2-7, the V gene TRBV9; TRBD2 aligns across 7 bases. The CDR3 extends over 14 amino acids. CDR1 and CDR2 from the germline V gene are SGDLS and YYNGEE. V gave up 5 bases and J gave up 3 bases; unmatched junction bases: 8. For the CDR3, the DNA is TGTGCCAGCAGTCGGGGGGACGGAAGCTACGAGCAGTACTTC. As protein: CASSRGDGSYEQYF.

V and J are TRBV11-3 and TRBJ2-7; 8 bases fit TRBD1. The V and J ends lost 1 base and 4 bases, in that order; junction bases with no gene match: 6. The CDR3 runs to 15 residues. From germline, CDR1 is SGHNT and CDR2 YENEEA. The CDR3 region has the DNA TGTGCCAGCAGCTTAGGGGGACAGGTGGGGTACGAGCAGTACTTC. It encodes CASSLGGQVGYEQYF. Full variable domain (rest looked up from reference TRBV11-3 and TRBJ2-7): EAGVVQSPRYKIIEKKQPVAFWCNPISGHNTLYWYLQNLGQGPELLIRYENEEAVDDSQLPKDRFSAERLKGVDSTLKIQPAELGDSAVYLCASSLGGQVGYEQYFGPGTRLTVT.

The chain links TRBV19 to TRBJ2-5; TRBD2 matches at 14 bases. The CDR3 sequence is 15 residues long. With 6 bases clipped from V and 4 bases from J, the junction kept 4 bases outside the gene matches. The germline V gene has CDR1 LNHDA and CDR2 SQIVND (reference sequence). The CDR3 nucleotides read TGTGCCAGTAGGGGACTAGCGGGAGTTGGAGAGACCCAGTACTTC. This codes for CASRGLAGVGETQYF.

The rearrangement joins TRBV5-4 to TRBJ2-5; 10 positions match TRBD2. The CDR3 has 15 residues. Germline CDR1 reads SGHNT; CDR2 reads YYREEE (reference sequence). J was trimmed by 2 bases and V by 2 bases; bases with no gene match: 3. The CDR3 sequence is CASSLAGGPQETQYF. The CDR3 DNA is TGTGCCAGCAGCTTAGCGGGAGGGCCACAAGAGACCCAGTACTTC.

The gene calls are TRBV11-3 and TRBJ2-5; possible D gene TRBD2, 6 bases. CDR3 size: 13 residues. Trimming took 5 bases from V and 2 from J, leaving 9 bases between them. Germline V CDR1 and CDR2: SGHNT, YENEEA. The CDR3 coding sequence is TGTGCCAGCAGCCGGGGACTGCAAGAGACCCAGTACTTC. This sequence encodes CASSRGLQETQYF.

In DNA, the CDR3 is TGTGCCAGCAGTTTGGGAGTATTGGGCAATCAGCCCCAGCATTTT. This encodes CASSLGVLGNQPQHF. The chain recombines TRBV28 with TRBJ1-5; no clear D. V lost 3 bases and J 2 bases, leaving 11 bases between the germline ends. The CDR3 consists of 15 residues. From germline, CDR1 is MDHEN and CDR2 SYDVKM. Based on the CDR3 plus reference TRBV28 and TRBJ1-5, the full variable domain is DVKVTQSSRYLVKRTGEKVFLECVQDMDHENMFWYRQDPGLGLRLIYFSYDVKMKEKGDIPEGYSVSREKKERFSLILESASTNQTSMYLCASSLGVLGNQPQHFGDGTRLSIL.

Only one count was recorded for this clone. The V and J genes are TRBV11-3 and TRBJ2-6, with TRBD1 as a possible D gene (6 bases). V lost 3 bases and J lost 4, with 10 bases in between. Germline V gene data show CDR1 as SGHNT and CDR2 as YENEEA. CDR3 length: 15 amino acids. CDR3 loop: CASSFSGVGANVLTF. The CDR3 DNA reads TGTGCCAGCAGCTTCTCAGGGGTCGGGGCCAACGTCCTGACTTTC.

This sequence joins TRBV19 and TRBJ1-1, with 7 bases lining up with TRBD1. Germline V gives CDR1 LNHDA, CDR2 SQIVND (reference sequence). The CDR3 extends over 12 amino acids. Trimming took 3 bases from V and 12 from J; bases not matched to a gene: 7. CDR3: CASSMSGTASFF. CDR3 DNA sequence: TGTGCCAGTAGTATGTCCGGGACAGCCTCTTTCTTT.

The chain combines TRBV29-1 with TRBJ2-1, with D possibly matching TRBD1 (7 bases). Germline CDR1 is SQVTM and CDR2 is ANQGSEA. V shed 6 bases and J shed 6 bases, with 9 bases lying between them. This CDR3 has 11 amino acids. Written as DNA, the CDR3 is TGCAGCGTCCAGGGGGGCAATGAGCAGTTCTTC. Translated, it gives CSVQGGNEQFF.

For the CDR3, the DNA is TGTGCCAGCCTCGACAGGTGGGGAGATACGCAGTATTTT. Translating it yields CASLDRWGDTQYF. This sequence joins TRBV2 and TRBJ2-3; tentatively, D is TRBD1 (6 bases). Trimming took off 8 bases at V and 5 bases at J, with 14 bases between the two ends. The CDR3 covers 13 residues. The germline gives CDR1 SNHLY, CDR2 FYNNEI. The full variable domain, rest sourced from reference TRBV2 and TRBJ2-3, is EPEVTQTPSHQVTQMGQEVILRCVPISNHLYFYWYRQILGQKVEFLVSFYNNEISEKSEIFDDQFSVERPDGSNFTLKIRSTKLEDSAMYFCASLDRWGDTQYFGPGTRLTVL.

The chain links TRBV18 to TRBJ1-1, with D possibly being TRBD1 (6 bases). CDR1 KGHSH and CDR2 LQKENI come from the germline V gene. Deletions cut 5 bases from V and 1 base from J, with 8 bases between. The CDR3 covers 13 residues. The DNA of the CDR3 is TGTGCCAGCTCATTGGACAGGAACACTGAAGCTTTCTTT. Protein product: CASSLDRNTEAFF.

The chain is built from TRBV19 and TRBJ2-5, with 7 bases aligning to TRBD1. The CDR3 contains 14 residues. Germline V gene lookup returns CDR1 LNHDA and CDR2 SQIVND (reference sequence). Germline trimming cut 5 bases from V and 2 bases from J; bases unmatched to any gene: 5. The CDR3 sequence: CASSDDRAQETQYF. CDR3 sequence (DNA): TGTGCCAGTAGTGACGACAGGGCTCAAGAGACCCAGTACTTC.

This clone has just a few counts. The rearrangement uses TRBV18 and TRBJ1-1; no reliable D call. This CDR3 has 14 residues. Germline CDR1 and CDR2: KGHSH and LQKENI. Trimming took off 4 bases at V and 0 bases at J, with 9 bases between the two ends. This chain's CDR3 is CASSRGLVNTEAFF. In DNA form, the CDR3 reads TGTGCCAGCTCACGCGGACTGGTGAACACTGAAGCTTTCTTT.

The chain couples TRBV9 to TRBJ2-3, with a weak D call TRBD2 (5 bases). This CDR3 has 15 residues. V lost 5 bases and J lost 1, with 14 bases in between. Germline CDR1 SGDLS, CDR2 YYNGEE. The CDR3 is CASREVLWGTDTQYF. DNA of the CDR3: TGTGCCAGCAGGGAGGTCCTATGGGGCACAGATACGCAGTATTTT.

The chain links TRBV4-2 to TRBJ1-2; tentatively, D is TRBD1 (5 bases). The CDR3 sequence is 16 residues long. Deletions cut 2 bases from V and 4 bases from J, with 17 bases between. The V gene's germline CDR1 is LGHNA and CDR2 YNFKEQ. CDR3 coding DNA: TGTGCCAGCAGCCAAAAATTGTTCTCGGGACTCTATGGCTACACCTTC. Encoded protein: CASSQKLFSGLYGYTF.

The chain carries TRBV24-1 and TRBJ2-2; 8 nucleotides agree with TRBD1. The CDR3 consists of 16 residues. J was trimmed by 3 bases and V by 3 bases; bases with no gene match: 5. The germline CDR1 and CDR2 sequences are KGHDR and SFDVKD. The CDR3 DNA sequence: TGTGCCACCAGTGATACAGGGGGGATTGACACCGGGGAGCTGTTTTTT. It is translated as CATSDTGGIDTGELFF.

The J gene is TRBJ2-6, the V gene TRBV10-3; D is ambiguous. The germline gives CDR1 ENHRY, CDR2 SYGVKD. The CDR3 totals 13 residues. V lost 8 bases to trimming and J lost 0 bases, with 5 bases between them. The CDR3 loop is CAIAYSGANVLTF. The CDR3 DNA reads TGTGCCATCGCGTACTCTGGGGCCAACGTCCTGACTTTC.

In its sample, this clone was seen once. The V call is TRBV15, the J call TRBJ2-7; a possible D gene is TRBD1 (7 bases). Germline CDR1 and CDR2: LNHNV and YYDKDF (reference sequence). This CDR3 is 18 amino acids long. Trimming left V 0 bases short and J 3 bases short, with 21 bases between. The chain's CDR3 is CATSRDPETGDFLYEQYF. The CDR3 coding sequence is TGTGCCACCAGCAGAGATCCTGAAACAGGGGACTTTCTCTACGAGCAGTACTTC.